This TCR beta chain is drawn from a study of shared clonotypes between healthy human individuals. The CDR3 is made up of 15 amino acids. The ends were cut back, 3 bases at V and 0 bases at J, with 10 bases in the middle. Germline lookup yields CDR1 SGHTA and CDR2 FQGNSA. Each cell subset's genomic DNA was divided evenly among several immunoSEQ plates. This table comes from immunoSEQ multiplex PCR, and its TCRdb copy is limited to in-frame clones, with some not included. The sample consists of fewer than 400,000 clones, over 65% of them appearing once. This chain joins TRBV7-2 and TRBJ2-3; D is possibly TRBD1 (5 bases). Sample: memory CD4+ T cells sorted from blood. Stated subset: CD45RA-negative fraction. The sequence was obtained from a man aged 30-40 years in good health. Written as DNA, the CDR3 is TGTGCCAGCAGCTTCAGGGATCGGAGCACAGATACGCAGTATTTT. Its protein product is CASSFRDRSTDTQYF.